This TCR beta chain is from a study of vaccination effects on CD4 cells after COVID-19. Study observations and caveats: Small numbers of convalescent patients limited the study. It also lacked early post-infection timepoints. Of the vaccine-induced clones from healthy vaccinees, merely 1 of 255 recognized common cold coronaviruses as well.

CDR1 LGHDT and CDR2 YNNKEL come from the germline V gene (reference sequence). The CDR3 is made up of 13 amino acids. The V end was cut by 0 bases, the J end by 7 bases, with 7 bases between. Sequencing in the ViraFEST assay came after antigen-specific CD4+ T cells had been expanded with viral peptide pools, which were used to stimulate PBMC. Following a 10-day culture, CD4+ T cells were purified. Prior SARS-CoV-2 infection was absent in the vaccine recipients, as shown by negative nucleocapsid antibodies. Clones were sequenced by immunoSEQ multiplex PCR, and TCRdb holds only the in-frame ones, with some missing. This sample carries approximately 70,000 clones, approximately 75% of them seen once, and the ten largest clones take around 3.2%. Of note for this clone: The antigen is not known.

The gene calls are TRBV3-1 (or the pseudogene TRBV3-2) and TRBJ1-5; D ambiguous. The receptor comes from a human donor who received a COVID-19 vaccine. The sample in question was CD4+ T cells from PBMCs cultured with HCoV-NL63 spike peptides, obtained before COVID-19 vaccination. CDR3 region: CASSQDPVQPQHF. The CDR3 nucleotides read TGTGCCAGCAGCCAAGATCCCGTCCAGCCCCAGCATTTT.